The present T cell receptor beta chain was sequenced within a study of molecular identifiers for immune sequencing clone quantification. Study context: Replicate experiments took RNA from approximately 20,000 or 100,000 naive CD8 cells, divided it five ways and sequenced four.

Study-wide findings and caveats: Jurkat TCR RNA spiked in from one cell reportedly remained identifiable amid roughly 910,000 naive cells.

Previously reported methods and listed TCR primers produced the bulk TCR libraries. TCRdb ran MiXCR on the PCR reads and lists one entry per CDR3 protein. The repertoire has 460,000 or so distinct CDR3 sequences, over 20% of them found once; the top ten carry around 0.84%. V was trimmed by 6 bases and J by 2 bases, leaving 10 bases between them. CDR3 length equals 13 residues. This clonotype appeared many times. What it binds is not known. V and J are TRBV12-3 or TRBV12-4 and TRBJ1-2; no firm D call. Sample: naive CD8+ T cells from blood, with Jurkat cell RNA spiked in. Subset of the sample: FACS-sorted CD8+CD4-CCR7+CD45RA+ naive T cells. The sequence derives from a human donor in good health. Some libraries in this study had Jurkat cell RNA spiked in. CDR3 sequence reads: CASSFPANYGYTF. The CDR3 DNA follows: TGTGCCAGCAGCTTCCCAGCCAACTATGGCTACACCTTC.